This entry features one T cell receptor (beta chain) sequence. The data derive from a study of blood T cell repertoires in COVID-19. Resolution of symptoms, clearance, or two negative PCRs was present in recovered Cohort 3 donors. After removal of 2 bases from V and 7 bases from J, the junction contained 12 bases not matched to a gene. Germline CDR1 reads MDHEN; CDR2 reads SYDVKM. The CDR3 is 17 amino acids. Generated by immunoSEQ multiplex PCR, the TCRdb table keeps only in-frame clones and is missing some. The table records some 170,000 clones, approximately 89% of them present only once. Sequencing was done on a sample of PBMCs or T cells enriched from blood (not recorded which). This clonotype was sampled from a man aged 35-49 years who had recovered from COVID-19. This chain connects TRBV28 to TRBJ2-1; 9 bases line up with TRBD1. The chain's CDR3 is CASSLVSATGGTNEQFF. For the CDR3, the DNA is TGTGCCAGCAGTTTAGTATCCGCGACAGGGGGAACTAATGAGCAGTTCTTC.